Presented here are 17 T cell receptor beta chains from one specimen sequenced in a study of response to subunit inactivated influenza vaccine. In TCRdb, the RT-PCR reads were re-called with MiXCR into one record per CDR3 protein. The sample consists of 650,000 to 800,000 distinct CDR3 sequences, over 11% of them appearing once. The source material was PBMCs from blood, sampled 14 to 15 days before vaccination. Receptor source: a man aged 45-60 years who received an inactivated influenza vaccine.

V is TRBV5-5 and J is TRBJ1-5; D gene unclear. There are 15 residues in the CDR3. The germline V gene has CDR1 SGHKS and CDR2 YYEKEE (reference sequence). V lost 4 bases and J 0 bases, leaving 11 bases between the germline ends. CDR3 sequence reads: CASSRNSDSNQPQHF. In nucleotides, the CDR3 is TGTGCCAGCAGCCGGAACTCGGATAGCAATCAGCCCCAGCATTTT.

The chain employs TRBV7-6 and TRBJ2-3; the D call may be TRBD1 or TRBD2 (5 bases each). The CDR3 sequence is 15 residues long. CDR1 and CDR2 from the germline V gene are SGHVS and FNYEAQ. V gave up 5 bases and J gave up 6 bases, with 18 bases separating them. The CDR3 region is CASSPTGTLRDTQYF. CDR3 nucleotides: TGTGCCAGCAGCCCTACCGGGACCCTCCGGGATACGCAGTATTTT.

This rearrangement joins TRBV15 to TRBJ2-7, with D perhaps TRBD1 or TRBD2 (5 bases each). The CDR3 runs to 15 residues. The V end was cut by 0 bases, the J end by 2 bases, with 11 bases between. Germline V CDR1 and CDR2: LNHNV, YYDKDF (reference sequence). The CDR3 loop is CATSRERGPTYEQYF. The CDR3 nucleotides read TGTGCCACCAGCAGAGAACGGGGACCAACCTACGAGCAGTACTTC.

This clonotype occurred a few times. This chain links TRBV12-3 or TRBV12-4 with TRBJ1-3, with unresolved D. The CDR3 covers 14 residues. V dropped 5 bases and J dropped 1 base, with 9 bases sitting between them. CDR3 coding DNA: TGTGCCAGCAGTCACCACAATTCTGGAAACACCATATATTTT. Its protein product is CASSHHNSGNTIYF.

About this clonotype: Mismatch with germline at one junction end may stem from a read error. J is TRBJ2-1 and V is TRBV28; TRBD1 agrees at 8 bases. This CDR3 is 17 amino acids long. Germline V lookup: CDR1 MDHEN, CDR2 SYDVKM. CDR3 protein: CASRLFGRGRHFNEQFF. Written as DNA, the CDR3 is TGTGCCAGCAGATTATTCGGCAGGGGGCGCCACTTCAATGAGCAGTTCTTC.

This clonotype has only a few counts. V and J are TRBV7-2 and TRBJ2-7; a weak D match, TRBD2 (5 bases). This CDR3 region has 15 residues. Between the trimmed V and J ends, which lost 2 bases and 0 bases, there was a span of 11 bases. The V gene's germline CDR1 is SGHTA and CDR2 FQGNSA. The CDR3 region is CASSLSPEGSYEQYF. CDR3 DNA: TGTGCCAGCAGCTTAAGTCCCGAGGGCTCCTACGAGCAGTACTTC.

A few counts support this clonotype. The chain joins TRBV20-1 to TRBJ2-1; TRBD2 matches 7 bases. From germline, CDR1 is DFQATT and CDR2 SNEGSKA (reference sequence). The V and J ends lost 6 bases and 8 bases, in that order; junction bases with no gene match: 7. The CDR3 has 12 residues. CDR3 bases: TGCAGTGCCGAAATTACTAGCGATGAGCAGTTCTTC. This translates into CSAEITSDEQFF.

The chain links TRBV28 to TRBJ2-1, with D possibly matching TRBD2 (5 bases). There are 16 residues in the CDR3. Germline V gives CDR1 MDHEN, CDR2 SYDVKM. Trimming took 2 bases from V and 0 from J, leaving 11 bases between them. DNA of the CDR3: TGTGCCAGCAGTTTAAGTGGCGGAGGCTCCTACAATGAGCAGTTCTTC. Translated, it gives CASSLSGGGSYNEQFF.

This clonotype was seen at least ten times. The chain has TRBV10-1 and TRBJ2-2; D possibly corresponds to TRBD1 (6 bases). Germline CDR1 reads WNHNN; CDR2 reads SYGVQD (reference sequence). The CDR3 has 13 amino acids. The ends were cut back, 7 bases at V and 6 bases at J, with 12 bases in the middle. The CDR3 sequence is CASNNRESGELFF. The CDR3 DNA reads TGCGCCAGCAATAACAGGGAATCCGGGGAGCTGTTTTTT.

The chain combines TRBV29-1 with TRBJ2-1; TRBD1 aligns across 8 bases. The CDR3 sequence is 12 residues long. V lost 6 bases to trimming and J lost 8 bases; unmatched junction nucleotides: 6. Germline-derived CDR1 and CDR2 are SQVTM and ANQGSEA. The CDR3 sequence is CSVGQGRDEQFF. The CDR3 DNA reads as TGCAGCGTCGGACAGGGACGGGATGAGCAGTTCTTC.

This clonotype was counted only a few times. The V gene is TRBV3-1, the J gene TRBJ1-1; the D gene is possibly TRBD1 (5 bases). This CDR3 is built from 17 residues. Per germline, CDR1 LGHDT and CDR2 YNNKEL (reference sequence). The ends were cut back, 5 bases at V and 0 bases at J, with 19 bases in the middle. CDR3 DNA: TGTGCCAGCAGCTGCCAGAAGTGGGGGGGAATGAACACTGAAGCTTTCTTT. As protein: CASSCQKWGGMNTEAFF.

At least ten counts were recorded for this clonotype. V is TRBV29-1 and J is TRBJ2-3; no clear D. Trimming stripped 1 base from V and 1 base from J, with 3 bases between. This CDR3 region has 12 residues. Looked up from germline, CDR1 is SQVTM and CDR2 is ANQGSEA. The DNA of the CDR3 is TGCAGCGTTGAAGCAGGCACAGATACGCAGTATTTT. It codes for CSVEAGTDTQYF.

J is TRBJ2-7 and V is TRBV12-3 or TRBV12-4; 9 bases agree with TRBD2. CDR3 size: 13 residues. Trimming removed 5 bases from V and 6 bases from J; junction bases left unmatched: 5. The CDR3, as DNA: TGTGCCAGCAGTCGGACTAGCGCGGGCGAGCAGTACTTC. Translation gives CASSRTSAGEQYF.

This chain joins TRBV20-1 and TRBJ2-7; 8 bases line up with TRBD1. After removal of 3 bases from V and 0 bases from J, the junction contained 7 bases not matched to a gene. The germline CDR1 and CDR2 sequences are DFQATT and SNEGSKA (reference sequence). This CDR3 contains 15 residues. The DNA for the CDR3 is TGCAGTGCTAGGGACCGGGACAGGAGCTCCTACGAGCAGTACTTC. It specifies CSARDRDRSSYEQYF.

This clonotype was observed many times. The V gene is TRBV4-3, the J gene TRBJ2-7; TRBD2 matches 9 bases. The CDR3 is 16 amino acids. Germline V lookup: CDR1 LGHNA, CDR2 YSLEER. Trimming removed 0 bases from V and 4 bases from J; junction bases left unmatched: 7. The CDR3 spells CASSQDGPSGTYEQYF. The CDR3 coding sequence is TGCGCCAGCAGCCAAGATGGGCCTAGCGGGACTTACGAGCAGTACTTC.

This clonotype was seen more than once but under ten times. The V call is TRBV7-8, the J call TRBJ2-5; D is possibly TRBD2 (6 bases). V shed 8 bases and J shed 4 bases, with 14 bases lying between them. CDR1 and CDR2 from the germline V gene are SGHVS and FQNEAQ. The length of the CDR3 is 13 residues. Here the CDR3 DNA reads TGTGCCAGCGCGGGGCGGTTCAGAGAGACCCAGTACTTC. It translates to CASAGRFRETQYF.

The chain's CDR3 is CASSSFKGPAYEQYF. Here the CDR3 DNA reads TGTGCCAGCAGCTCATTCAAGGGACCGGCCTACGAGCAGTACTTC. V usage is TRBV7-9 and J usage is TRBJ2-7; D possibly matches TRBD1 or TRBD2 (5 bases each). V lost 4 bases and J 2 bases, leaving 15 bases between the germline ends. CDR1 and CDR2 from the germline V gene are SEHNR and FQNEAQ (reference sequence). The length of the CDR3 is 15 residues.